These 26 T cell receptor beta chains share one sample of origin, sequenced in a study of blood T cell repertoires in COVID-19. Sequenced by immunoSEQ multiplex PCR; TCRdb stores in-frame clones only, minus some. The sample has approximately 490,000 clones; 70% to 90% are singletons. Specimen: PBMCs or T cells enriched from blood (not recorded which). All receptors come from a woman between 55 and 75 years old who had recovered from COVID-19.

The chain employs TRBV28 and TRBJ1-3; D might be TRBD1 (6 bases). From germline, CDR1 is MDHEN and CDR2 SYDVKM. The germline V and J ends were trimmed by 7 bases and 0 bases, with 19 bases remaining between them. The CDR3 contains 17 residues. For the CDR3, the DNA is TGTGCCAGCACCCCGGGGGGACAAACCTTCTCTGGAAACACCATATATTTT. It is translated as CASTPGGQTFSGNTIYF.

The chain is built from TRBV6-1 and TRBJ2-3; the D gene is possibly TRBD2 (6 bases). Germline-derived CDR1 and CDR2 are MNHNS and SASEGT. V lost 3 bases, J lost 5 bases, and 15 bases lay in between. The CDR3 is made up of 15 amino acids. This CDR3 reads CASSDGTSSVDTQYF. CDR3 DNA: TGTGCCAGCAGTGACGGGACTTCCTCCGTAGATACGCAGTATTTT.

The chain combines TRBV27 with TRBJ2-6; tentatively, D is TRBD1 (5 bases). Germline lookup yields CDR1 MNHEY and CDR2 SMNVEV (reference sequence). The CDR3 has 19 residues. V was cut by 2 bases and J by 0 bases, with 17 bases left in between. The CDR3 sequence: CASSLGWGKTDSGANVLTF. In nucleotides, the CDR3 is TGTGCCAGCAGTTTAGGTTGGGGTAAGACAGACTCTGGGGCCAACGTCCTGACTTTC.

The CDR3 region is CASYWGGTGAYTF. CDR3 bases: TGTGCCAGCTATTGGGGTGGGACAGGGGCCTACACCTTC. The chain links TRBV19 to TRBJ1-2, with TRBD1 matching over 10 bases. Losses at the gene ends were 9 bases for V and 10 bases for J; bases not matched to a gene: 11. This CDR3 has 13 residues. The germline V gene encodes CDR1 LNHDA and CDR2 SQIVND (reference sequence).

The CDR3 reads CASSVGSGGNQPQHF. The DNA for the CDR3 is TGTGCCAGCAGCGTAGGTTCCGGAGGCAATCAGCCCCAGCATTTT. V gene TRBV9 combines with J gene TRBJ1-5; D is uncertain. CDR3 size: 15 residues. V lost 0 bases to trimming and J lost 2 bases, with 9 bases between them. Germline V lookup: CDR1 SGDLS, CDR2 YYNGEE.

J is TRBJ2-7 and V is TRBV4-1; D is unresolved. Germline CDR1 is MGHRA and CDR2 is YSYEKL. This CDR3 is 11 amino acids long. Trimming removed 3 bases from V and 7 bases from J, with 7 bases in between. CDR3 coding DNA: TGCGCCAGCAGCCACCCACAAGAGCAGTACGTC. This sequence encodes CASSHPQEQYV.

As for this clone: Other DNA variants within this sample encode the same CDR3. This chain links TRBV7-9 with TRBJ1-1, with TRBD1 as a possible D gene (5 bases). The V gene's germline CDR1 is SEHNR and CDR2 FQNEAQ (reference sequence). V was trimmed by 5 bases and J by 6 bases, leaving 10 bases between them. The CDR3 has 12 amino acids. The CDR3 nucleotides read TGTGCCAGCAGCAGGACGGGGGCTGAAGCTTTCTTT. This codes for CASSRTGAEAFF.

The V and J genes are TRBV10-3 and TRBJ1-1, with D perhaps matching TRBD1 (5 bases). The CDR3 is made up of 13 amino acids. The V gene lost 6 bases and the J gene lost 2 bases, with 10 bases spanning the gap. Germline CDR1 ENHRY, CDR2 SYGVKD. CDR3 coding DNA: TGTGCCATCAGGCTGACAGATAACACTGAAGCTTTCTTT. Translated: CAIRLTDNTEAFF.

The sample holds one count of this clone. The chain uses TRBV11-2 and TRBJ2-3; D perhaps matches TRBD2 (5 bases). The V gene lost 1 base and the J gene lost 1 base, with 12 bases spanning the gap. Germline V gene lookup returns CDR1 SGHAT and CDR2 FQNNGV. CDR3 length equals 16 residues. This CDR3 is CASSLGFGIRTDTQYF. CDR3 bases: TGTGCCAGCAGCTTAGGATTCGGGATCCGCACAGATACGCAGTATTTT. Together with reference TRBV11-2 and TRBJ2-3, the CDR3 gives the full variable domain: EAGVAQSPRYKIIEKRQSVAFWCNPISGHATLYWYQQILGQGPKLLIQFQNNGVVDDSQLPKDRFSAERLKGVDSTLKIQPAKLEDSAVYLCASSLGFGIRTDTQYFGPGTRLTVL.

This clone has more than one count but fewer than ten. This chain uses TRBV6-5 with TRBJ1-6, with TRBD1 identical over 9 bases. Germline CDR1 MNHEY, CDR2 SVGAGI. The trim removed 6 bases at V and 5 bases at J, leaving 5 bases unmatched. The CDR3 has 15 residues. The CDR3 is CASSGTGKNNSPLHF. In DNA form, the CDR3 reads TGTGCCAGCAGCGGGACAGGGAAAAATAATTCACCCCTCCACTTT.

CDR3: CASSPILQGARGEAFF. CDR3 nucleotides: TGCGCCAGCAGCCCGATACTACAGGGGGCTAGGGGTGAAGCTTTCTTT. This rearrangement joins TRBV4-1 to TRBJ1-1, with TRBD1 identical over 9 bases. The CDR3 loop spans 16 amino acids. Germline trimming cut 4 bases from V and 7 bases from J; bases unmatched to any gene: 13. Germline CDR1 and CDR2: MGHRA and YSYEKL.

Note on this clone: A read error may account for a junction end that differs from germline. The CDR3, as DNA: TGCGCCAGCAGCTTGGTCACAGGCCTCCCGAGTGAAGAACTGTTTTTT. This gives the protein CASSLVTGLPSEELFF. The chain carries TRBV5-1 and TRBJ1-4, with a weak D call TRBD1 (5 bases). Germline values: CDR1 SGHRS, CDR2 YFSETQ. The CDR3 extends over 16 amino acids.

A single count supports this clone. This chain connects TRBV28 to TRBJ1-2; TRBD1 is a possible D gene (5 bases). V was trimmed by 5 bases and J by 8 bases, leaving 18 bases between them. The CDR3 spans 14 residues. From germline, CDR1 is MDHEN and CDR2 SYDVKM. For the CDR3, the DNA is TGTGCCAGCAGTGGGTATCGGGGGGGGTACGGCTACACCTTC. Protein sequence: CASSGYRGGYGYTF.

CDR3 loop: CSVASGGKTEQFF. The DNA of the CDR3 is TGCAGCGTCGCTAGCGGGGGGAAGACGGAGCAGTTCTTC. The chain recombines TRBV29-1 with TRBJ2-1; 11 nucleotides match TRBD2. Germline-derived CDR1 and CDR2 are SQVTM and ANQGSEA. Losses at the gene ends were 6 bases for V and 10 bases for J; bases not matched to a gene: 8. CDR3 length: 13 residues.

This chain uses TRBV12-3 or TRBV12-4 with TRBJ1-6; D not resolved. Trimming removed 4 bases from V and 11 bases from J, with 9 bases in between. There are 12 residues in the CDR3. The CDR3 DNA is TGTGCCAGCAGTTCCCCGCAGACACCCCTCCACTTT. It encodes CASSSPQTPLHF.

The V and J genes are TRBV20-1 and TRBJ1-1; D call uncertain. The germline CDR1 and CDR2 sequences are DFQATT and SNEGSKA (reference sequence). Between the trimmed V and J ends, which lost 5 bases and 2 bases, there was a span of 6 bases. This CDR3 contains 11 residues. The CDR3 loop is CSAPPNTEAFF. CDR3 nucleotide sequence: TGCAGTGCTCCCCCAAACACTGAAGCTTTCTTT.

V usage is TRBV2 and J usage is TRBJ2-5, with D unclear. The CDR3 extends over 12 amino acids. Trimming left V 0 bases short and J 4 bases short, with 3 bases between. Germline-derived CDR1 and CDR2 are SNHLY and FYNNEI. CDR3 in DNA: TGTGCCAGCAGTGAAGCCGGAGAGACCCAGTACTTC. Amino acid sequence: CASSEAGETQYF.

V and J are TRBV7-9 and TRBJ2-1; perhaps TRBD1 as D (6 bases). V was trimmed by 4 bases and J by 2 bases, leaving 12 bases between them. The CDR3 consists of 15 residues. Germline assignment: CDR1 SEHNR and CDR2 FQNEAQ (reference sequence). This CDR3 is CASSSPGTTYNEQFF. The CDR3 DNA reads TGTGCCAGCAGCTCACCCGGGACAACCTACAATGAGCAGTTCTTC.

This sequence joins TRBV5-1 and TRBJ2-5; 8 bases are shared with TRBD2. This CDR3 contains 15 residues. Trimming took 2 bases from V and 5 from J; bases not matched to a gene: 8. CDR1 and CDR2 (germline): SGHRS, YFSETQ. For the CDR3, the DNA is TGCGCCAGCAGCTTTTTAGCGGGGCCGGGGGAGACCCAGTACTTC. Its protein product is CASSFLAGPGETQYF. Full variable domain (missing parts from reference TRBV5-1 and TRBJ2-5): KAGVTQTPRYLIKTRGQQVTLSCSPISGHRSVSWYQQTPGQGLQFLFEYFSETQRNKGNFPGRFSGRQFSNSRSEMNVSTLELGDSALYLCASSFLAGPGETQYFGPGTRLLVL.

The rearrangement links TRBV7-7 to TRBJ2-2; D not resolved. The germline gives CDR1 SSHAT, CDR2 FNYEAQ (reference sequence). Trimming left V 6 bases short and J 1 base short, with 12 bases between. The CDR3 runs to 15 residues. The CDR3 DNA reads as TGTGCCAGCAGTCTAAGTGGCGGGAACACCGGGGAGCTGTTTTTT. This translates into CASSLSGGNTGELFF.

V gene TRBV2 combines with J gene TRBJ1-6; TRBD1 matches 7 bases. The V gene end was trimmed by 7 bases and the J gene end by 7 bases; junction bases not matched to a gene: 7. The CDR3 contains 14 residues. The germline gives CDR1 SNHLY, CDR2 FYNNEI. CDR3 sequence (DNA): TGTGCCAGCAATCGACAGGGACCCAATTCACCCCTCCACTTT. This codes for CASNRQGPNSPLHF.

This clone was observed once. V and J are TRBV20-1 and TRBJ2-3; D ambiguous. From germline, CDR1 is DFQATT and CDR2 SNEGSKA (reference sequence). V was pared by 4 bases and J by 4 bases, with 3 bases between. The CDR3 is 10 residues long. In DNA, the CDR3 is TGCAGTGCTATAGCAGATACGCAGTATTTT. It specifies CSAIADTQYF.

The V and J genes are TRBV2 and TRBJ2-7, with D possibly matching TRBD1 (5 bases). Trimming pared 4 bases from V and 6 bases from J, leaving 10 bases between. Per germline, CDR1 SNHLY and CDR2 FYNNEI. The CDR3 extends over 12 amino acids. CDR3 loop: CASSGGGAEQYV. The CDR3 DNA follows: TGTGCCAGCAGTGGTGGTGGGGCCGAGCAGTACGTC.

V is TRBV3-1 (or the pseudogene TRBV3-2) and J is TRBJ2-3; 7 bases are shared with TRBD2. The germline CDR1 and CDR2 sequences are LGHDT and YNNKEL (reference sequence). J lost 10 bases, V lost 6 bases, and 16 bases had no gene match. The CDR3 is made up of 15 amino acids. CDR3 in amino acids: CASRPGGLAATAQYF. The CDR3, as DNA: TGTGCCAGCAGACCCGGGGGTCTAGCGGCCACGGCGCAGTATTTT.

Points on this clone: The junction differs from germline at one of its ends, possibly a read error. CDR3 residues: CASSRQGVNPPLHF. DNA for the CDR3: TGTGCCAGCAGCCGACAGGGCGTTAATCCACCCCTCCACTTT. The chain joins TRBV3-1 (or the pseudogene TRBV3-2) to TRBJ1-6; 7 nucleotides match TRBD1. The CDR3 contains 14 residues. Germline CDR1 and CDR2: LGHDT and YNNKEL (reference sequence).

The chain carries TRBV19 and TRBJ1-5, with a possible D match to TRBD1 (6 bases). Germline CDR1 reads LNHDA; CDR2 reads SQIVND (reference sequence). V lost 0 bases and J 1 base, leaving 10 bases between the germline ends. The CDR3 runs to 16 residues. The DNA of the CDR3 is TGTGCCAGTAGTATAGAGGACAGCCAAAGCAATCAGCCCCAGCATTTT. Translated, it gives CASSIEDSQSNQPQHF.